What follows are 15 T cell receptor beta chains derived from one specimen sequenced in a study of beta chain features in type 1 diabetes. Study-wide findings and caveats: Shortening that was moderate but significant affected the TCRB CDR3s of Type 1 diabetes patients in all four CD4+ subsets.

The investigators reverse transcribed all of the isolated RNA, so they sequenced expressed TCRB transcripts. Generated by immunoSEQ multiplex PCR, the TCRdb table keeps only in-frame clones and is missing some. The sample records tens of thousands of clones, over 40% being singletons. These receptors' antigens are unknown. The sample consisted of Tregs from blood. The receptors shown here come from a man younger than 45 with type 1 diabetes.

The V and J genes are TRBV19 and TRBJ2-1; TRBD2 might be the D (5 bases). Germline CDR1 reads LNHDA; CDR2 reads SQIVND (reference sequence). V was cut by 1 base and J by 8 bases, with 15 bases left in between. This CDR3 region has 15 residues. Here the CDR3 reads CASSIVWSSGDEQFF. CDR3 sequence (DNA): TGTGCCAGTAGTATAGTATGGTCATCCGGGGATGAGCAGTTCTTC.

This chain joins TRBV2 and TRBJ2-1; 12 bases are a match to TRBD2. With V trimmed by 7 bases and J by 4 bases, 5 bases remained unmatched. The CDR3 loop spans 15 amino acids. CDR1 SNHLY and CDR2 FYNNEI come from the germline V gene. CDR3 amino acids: CASTNLAGGYNEQFF. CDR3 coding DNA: TGTGCCAGCACTAACCTAGCGGGAGGGTACAATGAGCAGTTCTTC.

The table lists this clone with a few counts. The CDR3 coding sequence is TGTGCCAGCAGTTTAACTGATCAAGAGACCCAGTACTTC. It is translated as CASSLTDQETQYF. The rearrangement joins TRBV27 to TRBJ2-5, with D unresolved. In germline, CDR1 is MNHEY, CDR2 SMNVEV (reference sequence). CDR3 length equals 13 residues. Trimming cost V 2 bases and J 2 bases, with 6 bases left between them.

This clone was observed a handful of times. In DNA form, the CDR3 reads TGCAGCGCCGGATATAGACAGGATCACAATGAGCAGTTCTTC. It translates to CSAGYRQDHNEQFF. The V and J genes are TRBV29-1 and TRBJ2-1, with D perhaps TRBD1 (6 bases). The V end lost 7 bases, the J end lost 5 bases, and 18 bases lay between the germline ends. Germline-derived CDR1 and CDR2 are SQVTM and ANQGSEA. The CDR3 has 14 amino acids.

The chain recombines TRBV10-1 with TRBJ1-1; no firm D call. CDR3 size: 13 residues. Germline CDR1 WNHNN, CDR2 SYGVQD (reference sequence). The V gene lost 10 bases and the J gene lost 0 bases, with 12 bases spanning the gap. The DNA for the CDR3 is TGCGCCACCCCGGGAAGCCTGAACACTGAAGCTTTCTTT. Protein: CATPGSLNTEAFF.

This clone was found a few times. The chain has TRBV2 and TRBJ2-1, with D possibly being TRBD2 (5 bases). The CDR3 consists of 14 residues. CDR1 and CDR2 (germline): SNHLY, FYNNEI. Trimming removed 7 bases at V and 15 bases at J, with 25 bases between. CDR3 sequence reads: CASNSEPRSAEGFF. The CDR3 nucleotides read TGTGCCAGCAATAGCGAACCAAGATCGGCCGAGGGGTTCTTC.

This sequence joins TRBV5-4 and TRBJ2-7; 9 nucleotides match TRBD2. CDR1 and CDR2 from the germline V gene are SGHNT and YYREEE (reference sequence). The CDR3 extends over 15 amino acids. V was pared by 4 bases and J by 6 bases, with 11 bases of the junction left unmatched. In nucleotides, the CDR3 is TGTGCCAGCAGCCCTGCGGGAGGGGCCTCCCTCGAGCAGTACTTC. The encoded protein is CASSPAGGASLEQYF. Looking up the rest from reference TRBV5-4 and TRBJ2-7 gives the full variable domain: ETGVTQSPTHLIKTRGQQVTLRCSSQSGHNTVSWYQQALGQGPQFIFQYYREEENGRGNFPPRFSGLQFPNYSSELNVNALELDDSALYLCASSPAGGASLEQYFGPGTRLTVT.

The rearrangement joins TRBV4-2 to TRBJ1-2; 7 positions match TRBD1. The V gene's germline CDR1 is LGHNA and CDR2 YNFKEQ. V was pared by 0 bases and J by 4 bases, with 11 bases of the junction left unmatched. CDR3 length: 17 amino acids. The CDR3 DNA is TGTGCCAGCAGCCAAGAGAGGTGGCAGGGGGACACCTATGGCTACACCTTC. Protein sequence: CASSQERWQGDTYGYTF.

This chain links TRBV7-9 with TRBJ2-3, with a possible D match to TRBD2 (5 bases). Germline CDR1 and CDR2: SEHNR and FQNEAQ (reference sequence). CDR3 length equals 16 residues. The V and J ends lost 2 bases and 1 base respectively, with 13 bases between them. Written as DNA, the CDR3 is TGTGCCAGCAGCTTAACGACTCGGGATGGCACAGATACGCAGTATTTT. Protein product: CASSLTTRDGTDTQYF. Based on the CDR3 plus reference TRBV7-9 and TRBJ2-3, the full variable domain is DTGVSQNPRHKITKRGQNVTFRCDPISEHNRLYWYRQTLGQGPEFLTYFQNEAQLEKSRLLSDRFSAERPKGSFSTLEIQRTEQGDSAMYLCASSLTTRDGTDTQYFGPGTRLTVL.

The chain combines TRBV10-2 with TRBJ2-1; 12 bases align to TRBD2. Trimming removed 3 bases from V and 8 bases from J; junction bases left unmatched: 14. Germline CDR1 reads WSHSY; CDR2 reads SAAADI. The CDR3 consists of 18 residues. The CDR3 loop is CASSDYGLAGTNSDEQFF. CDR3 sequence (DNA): TGCGCCAGCAGTGACTACGGACTAGCGGGAACAAATAGCGATGAGCAGTTCTTC.

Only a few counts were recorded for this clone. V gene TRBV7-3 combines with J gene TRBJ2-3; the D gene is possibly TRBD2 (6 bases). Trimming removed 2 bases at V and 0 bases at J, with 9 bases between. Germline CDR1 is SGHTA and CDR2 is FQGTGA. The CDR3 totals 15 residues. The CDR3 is CASSLYGTSTDTQYF. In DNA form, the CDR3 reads TGTGCCAGCAGCTTATACGGGACTAGCACAGATACGCAGTATTTT. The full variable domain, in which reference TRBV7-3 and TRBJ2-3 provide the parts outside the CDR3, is GAGVSQTPSNKVTEKGKYVELRCDPISGHTALYWYRQSLGQGPEFLIYFQGTGAADDSGLPNDRFFAVRPEGSVSTLKIQRTERGDSAVYLCASSLYGTSTDTQYFGPGTRLTVL.

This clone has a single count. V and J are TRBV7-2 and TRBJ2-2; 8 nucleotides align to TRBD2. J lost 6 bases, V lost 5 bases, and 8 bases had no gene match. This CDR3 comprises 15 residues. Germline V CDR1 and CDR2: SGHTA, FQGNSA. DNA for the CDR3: TGTGCCAGCAGCCCAGAGGGGACTAGTCCCGGGGAGCTGTTTTTT. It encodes CASSPEGTSPGELFF. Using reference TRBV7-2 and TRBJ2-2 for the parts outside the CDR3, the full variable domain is GAGVSQSPSNKVTEKGKDVELRCDPISGHTALYWYRQSLGQGLEFLIYFQGNSAPDKSGLPSDRFSAERTGGSVSTLTIQRTQQEDSAVYLCASSPEGTSPGELFFGEGSRLTVL.

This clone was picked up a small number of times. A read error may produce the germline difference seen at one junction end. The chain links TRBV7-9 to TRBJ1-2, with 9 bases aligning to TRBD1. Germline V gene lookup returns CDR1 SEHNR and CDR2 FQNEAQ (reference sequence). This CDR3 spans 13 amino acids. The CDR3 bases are TGTGCCAGCAGCTTAAGGACAGGGGACAGGGCCTATTTC. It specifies CASSLRTGDRAYF.

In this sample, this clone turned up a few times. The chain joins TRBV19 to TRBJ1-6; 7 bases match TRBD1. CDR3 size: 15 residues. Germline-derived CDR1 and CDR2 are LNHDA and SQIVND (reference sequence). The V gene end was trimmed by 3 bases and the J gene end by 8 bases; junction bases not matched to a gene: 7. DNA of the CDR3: TGTGCCAGTAGTATCGGGACAGCGAGTTATTCACCCCTCCACTTT. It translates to CASSIGTASYSPLHF. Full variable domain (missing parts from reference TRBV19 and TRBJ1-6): DGGITQSPKYLFRKEGQNVTLSCEQNLNHDAMYWYRQDPGQGLRLIYYSQIVNDFQKGDIAEGYSVSREKKESFPLTVTSAQKNPTAFYLCASSIGTASYSPLHFGNGTRLTVT.

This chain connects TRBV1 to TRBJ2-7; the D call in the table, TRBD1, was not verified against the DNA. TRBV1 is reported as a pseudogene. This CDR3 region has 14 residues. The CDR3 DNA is TGCACCAGCAGCCAAACAGGACGGTACTACGAGCAGTACTTC. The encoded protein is CTSSQTGRYYEQYF.